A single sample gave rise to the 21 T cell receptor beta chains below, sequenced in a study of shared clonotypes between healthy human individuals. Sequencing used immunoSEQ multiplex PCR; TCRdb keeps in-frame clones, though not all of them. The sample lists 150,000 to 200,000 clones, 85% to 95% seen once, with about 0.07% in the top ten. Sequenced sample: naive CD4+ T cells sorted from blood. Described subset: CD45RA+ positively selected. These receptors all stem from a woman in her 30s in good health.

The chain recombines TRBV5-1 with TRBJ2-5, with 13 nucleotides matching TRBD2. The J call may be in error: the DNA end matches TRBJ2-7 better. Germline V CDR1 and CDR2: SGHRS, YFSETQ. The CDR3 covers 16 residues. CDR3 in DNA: TGCGCCAGCAGCCAAGGGACTAGCGGGGTAACCTACGAGCAGTACTTC. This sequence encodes CASSQGTSGVTYEQYF.

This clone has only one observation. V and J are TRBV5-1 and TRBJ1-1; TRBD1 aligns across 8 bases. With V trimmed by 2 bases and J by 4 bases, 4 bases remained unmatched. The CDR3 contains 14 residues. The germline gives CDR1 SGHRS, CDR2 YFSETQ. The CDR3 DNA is TGCGCCAGCAGCTTCCTGACAGGGGCCACTGAAGCTTTCTTT. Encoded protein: CASSFLTGATEAFF.

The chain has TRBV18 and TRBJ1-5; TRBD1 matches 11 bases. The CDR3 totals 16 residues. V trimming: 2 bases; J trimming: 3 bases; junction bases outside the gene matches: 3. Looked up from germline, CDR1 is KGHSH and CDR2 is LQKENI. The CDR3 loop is CASSPYGQGANQPQHF. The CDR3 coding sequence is TGTGCCAGCTCACCATACGGACAGGGGGCCAATCAGCCCCAGCATTTT.

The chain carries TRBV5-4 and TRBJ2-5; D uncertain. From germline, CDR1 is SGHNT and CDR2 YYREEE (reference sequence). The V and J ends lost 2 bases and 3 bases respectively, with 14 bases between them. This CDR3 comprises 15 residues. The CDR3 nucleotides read TGTGCCAGCAGCTTTCTCTCAGGAGAGAAAGAGACCCAGTACTTC. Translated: CASSFLSGEKETQYF.

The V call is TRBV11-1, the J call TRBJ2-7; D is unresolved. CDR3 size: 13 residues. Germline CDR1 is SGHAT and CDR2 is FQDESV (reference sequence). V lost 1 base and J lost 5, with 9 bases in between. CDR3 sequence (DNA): TGTGCCAGCAGCTTAGACAGTCCCCACGAGCAGTACTTC. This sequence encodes CASSLDSPHEQYF.

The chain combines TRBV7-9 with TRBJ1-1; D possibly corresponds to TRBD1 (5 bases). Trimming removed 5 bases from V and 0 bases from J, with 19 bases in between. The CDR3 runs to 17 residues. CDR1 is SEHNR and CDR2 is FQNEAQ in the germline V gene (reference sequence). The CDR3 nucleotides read TGTGCCAGCAGCACCATAGCGGGGGATTGGATGAACACTGAAGCTTTCTTT. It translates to CASSTIAGDWMNTEAFF.

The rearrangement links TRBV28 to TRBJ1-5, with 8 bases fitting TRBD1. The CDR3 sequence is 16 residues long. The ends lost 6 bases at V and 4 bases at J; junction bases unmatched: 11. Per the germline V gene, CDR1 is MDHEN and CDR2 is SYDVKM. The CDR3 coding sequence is TGTGCCAGCAGGGGAGTCGGACAGGGTCTTAATCAGCCCCAGCATTTT. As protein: CASRGVGQGLNQPQHF.

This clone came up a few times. The CDR3 region has the DNA TGTGCCTGGAGTGTACCGGGCACCTACACTGAAGCTTTCTTT. It translates to CAWSVPGTYTEAFF. The genes are TRBV30 and TRBJ1-1; the D is unclear. The V gene's germline CDR1 is GTSNPN and CDR2 SVGIG (reference sequence). V lost 0 bases to trimming and J lost 3 bases, with 11 bases between them. The CDR3 length is 14 residues.

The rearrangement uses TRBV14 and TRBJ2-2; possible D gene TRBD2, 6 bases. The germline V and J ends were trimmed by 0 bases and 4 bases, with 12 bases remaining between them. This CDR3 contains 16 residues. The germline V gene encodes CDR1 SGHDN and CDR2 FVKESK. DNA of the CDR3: TGTGCCAGCAGCCAAGATGGGGCGGGATCCACCGGGGAGCTGTTTTTT. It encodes CASSQDGAGSTGELFF.

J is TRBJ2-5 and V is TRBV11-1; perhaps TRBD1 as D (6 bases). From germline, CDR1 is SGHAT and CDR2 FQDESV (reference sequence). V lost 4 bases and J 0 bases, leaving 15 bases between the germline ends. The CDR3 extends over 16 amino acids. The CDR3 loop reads CASSSPQGLYQETQYF. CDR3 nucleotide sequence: TGTGCCAGCAGCTCGCCACAGGGATTGTACCAAGAGACCCAGTACTTC.

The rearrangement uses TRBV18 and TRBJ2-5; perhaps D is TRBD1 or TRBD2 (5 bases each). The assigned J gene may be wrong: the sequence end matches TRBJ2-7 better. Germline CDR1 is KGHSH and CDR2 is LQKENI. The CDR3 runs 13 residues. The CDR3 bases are TGTGCCAGCTCTTCGGGGACGGGCAACGAGCAGTACTTC. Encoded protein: CASSSGTGNEQYF.

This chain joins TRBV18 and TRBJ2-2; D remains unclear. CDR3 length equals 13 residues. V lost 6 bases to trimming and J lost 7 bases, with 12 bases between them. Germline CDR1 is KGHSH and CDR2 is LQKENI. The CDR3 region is CASSTNGDGELFF. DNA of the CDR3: TGTGCCAGCTCTACTAACGGCGACGGGGAGCTGTTTTTT.

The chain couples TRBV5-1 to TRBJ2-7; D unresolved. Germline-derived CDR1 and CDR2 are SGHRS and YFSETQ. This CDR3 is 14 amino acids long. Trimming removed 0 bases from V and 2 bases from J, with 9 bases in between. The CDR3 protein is CASSLAEDAYEQYF. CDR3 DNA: TGCGCCAGCAGCTTGGCTGAAGACGCCTACGAGCAGTACTTC.

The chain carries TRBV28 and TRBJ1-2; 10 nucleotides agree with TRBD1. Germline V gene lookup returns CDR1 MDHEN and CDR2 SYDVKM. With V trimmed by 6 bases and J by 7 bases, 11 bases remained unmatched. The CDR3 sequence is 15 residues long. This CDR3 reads CASSLTGGAGGGYTF. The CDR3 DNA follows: TGTGCCAGCAGCCTGACAGGGGGCGCGGGGGGTGGCTACACCTTC.

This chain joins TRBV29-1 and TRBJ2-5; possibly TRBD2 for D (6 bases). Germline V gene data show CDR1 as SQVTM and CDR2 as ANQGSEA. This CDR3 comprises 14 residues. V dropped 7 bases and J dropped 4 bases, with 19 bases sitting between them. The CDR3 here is CSATTNGGGETQYF. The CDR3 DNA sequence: TGCAGCGCTACGACGAACGGGGGAGGAGAGACCCAGTACTTC. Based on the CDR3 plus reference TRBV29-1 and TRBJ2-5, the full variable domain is SAVISQKPSRDICQRGTSLTIQCQVDSQVTMMFWYRQQPGQSLTLIATANQGSEATYESGFVIDKFPISRPNLTFSTLTVSNMSPEDSSIYLCSATTNGGGETQYFGPGTRLLVL.

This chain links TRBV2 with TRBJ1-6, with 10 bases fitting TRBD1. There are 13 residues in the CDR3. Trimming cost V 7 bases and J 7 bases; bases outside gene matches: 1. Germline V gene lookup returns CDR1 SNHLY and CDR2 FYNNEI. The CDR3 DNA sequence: TGTGCCAGCAAGGGACAGGGGAATTCACCCCTCCACTTT. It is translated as CASKGQGNSPLHF.

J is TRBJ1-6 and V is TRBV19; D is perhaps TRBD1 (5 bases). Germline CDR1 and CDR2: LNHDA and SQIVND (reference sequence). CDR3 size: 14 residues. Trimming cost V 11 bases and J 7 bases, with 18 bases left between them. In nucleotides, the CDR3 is TGTGCCTCAACGGACGGGGGAGGCAATTCACCCCTCCACTTT. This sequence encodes CASTDGGGNSPLHF.

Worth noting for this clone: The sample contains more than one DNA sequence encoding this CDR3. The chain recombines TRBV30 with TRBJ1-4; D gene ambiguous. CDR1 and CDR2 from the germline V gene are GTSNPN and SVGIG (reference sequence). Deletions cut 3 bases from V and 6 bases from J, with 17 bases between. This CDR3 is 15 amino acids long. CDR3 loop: CAWRLPGRTDEKLFF. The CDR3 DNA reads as TGTGCCTGGAGGCTGCCCGGCAGGACGGATGAAAAACTGTTTTTT.

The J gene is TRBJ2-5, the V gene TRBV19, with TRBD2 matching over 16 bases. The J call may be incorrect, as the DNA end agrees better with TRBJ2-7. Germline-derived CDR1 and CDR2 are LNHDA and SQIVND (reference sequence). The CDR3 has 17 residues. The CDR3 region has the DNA TGTGCCAGTAGTAGAGGGACTAGCGGGAGGGCGTCGGACGAGCAGTACTTC. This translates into CASSRGTSGRASDEQYF.

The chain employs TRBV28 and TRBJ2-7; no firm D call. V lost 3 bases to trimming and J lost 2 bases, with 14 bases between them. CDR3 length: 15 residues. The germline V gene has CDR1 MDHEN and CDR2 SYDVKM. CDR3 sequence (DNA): TGTGCCAGCAGTTTTATGTTTGGAGATACCTACGAGCAGTACTTC. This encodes CASSFMFGDTYEQYF.

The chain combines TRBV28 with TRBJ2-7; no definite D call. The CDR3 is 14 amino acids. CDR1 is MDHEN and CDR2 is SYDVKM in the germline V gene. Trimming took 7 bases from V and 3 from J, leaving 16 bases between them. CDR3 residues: CASTKPVGVYEQYF. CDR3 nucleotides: TGTGCCAGCACCAAACCGGTCGGTGTCTACGAGCAGTACTTC.